This entry lists 15 T cell receptor beta chains sequenced from one sample in a study of blood T cell repertoires in COVID-19. Produced via immunoSEQ multiplex PCR; TCRdb's table is partial and in-frame only. The data contain about 130,000 clones, roughly 84% of them singletons. Sequenced input: peripheral blood. The source of these receptors is a woman older than 75 with acute or convalescent COVID-19.

This chain uses TRBV23-1 with TRBJ2-5, with D possibly matching TRBD2 (6 bases). TRBV23-1 is classed as an ORF, of uncertain function. V was pared by 3 bases and J by 3 bases, with 20 bases between. This CDR3 spans 17 amino acids. The CDR3 DNA sequence: TGCGCCAGCAGTCAGGCCCGACTTTACACGGGGGAAGAGACCCAGTACTTC. Translation gives CASSQARLYTGEETQYF.

J is TRBJ1-3 and V is TRBV14; no reliable D call. V gave up 2 bases and J gave up 4 bases, with 6 bases separating them. The V gene's germline CDR1 is SGHDN and CDR2 FVKESK. This CDR3 comprises 13 residues. CDR3 nucleotides: TGTGCCAGCAGCCAAATGCGGGGAAACACCATATATTTT. It yields the protein CASSQMRGNTIYF.

Concerning this clone itself: Other nucleotide sequences in the sample specify the same CDR3. V is TRBV5-1 and J is TRBJ2-7; D gene unclear. The V and J ends lost 0 bases and 0 bases respectively, with 7 bases between them. This CDR3 comprises 14 residues. Germline loops: CDR1 SGHRS, CDR2 YFSETQ. The CDR3 nucleotides read TGCGCCAGCAGCTTGGTGGGCAGCTCCTACGAGCAGTACTTC. It yields the protein CASSLVGSSYEQYF.

In its sample, this clone was seen once. V gene TRBV6-6 combines with J gene TRBJ1-5; a weak D match, TRBD1 (5 bases). V was trimmed by 5 bases and J by 3 bases, leaving 8 bases between them. The CDR3 totals 13 residues. The germline gives CDR1 MNHNY, CDR2 SVGAGI (reference sequence). CDR3 sequence reads: CASSGGNNQPQHF. CDR3 in DNA: TGTGCCAGCAGTGGGGGGAACAATCAGCCCCAGCATTTT.

The chain carries TRBV19 and TRBJ2-7; a weak D match, TRBD1 (6 bases). Germline CDR1 LNHDA, CDR2 SQIVND (reference sequence). The ends were cut back, 3 bases at V and 0 bases at J, with 18 bases in the middle. This CDR3 region has 17 residues. CDR3 residues: CASSMLVQGKSSYEQYF. The CDR3 DNA follows: TGTGCCAGTAGTATGTTGGTGCAGGGGAAAAGCTCCTACGAGCAGTACTTC.

The chain links TRBV7-8 to TRBJ2-7, with 7 bases matching TRBD2. V trimming: 5 bases; J trimming: 2 bases; junction bases outside the gene matches: 6. CDR1 and CDR2 from the germline V gene are SGHVS and FQNEAQ. CDR3 length: 14 amino acids. The CDR3 sequence is CASSGRGTAYEQYF. The CDR3 DNA sequence: TGTGCCAGCAGCGGGAGGGGCACCGCCTACGAGCAGTACTTC.

J is TRBJ1-4 and V is TRBV2; 10 positions match TRBD1. Germline V CDR1 and CDR2: SNHLY, FYNNEI. V was pared by 6 bases and J by 8 bases, with 6 bases of the junction left unmatched. The CDR3 loop spans 14 amino acids. CDR3 protein: CASRPGTGEEKLFF. Written as DNA, the CDR3 is TGTGCCAGCAGGCCCGGGACAGGGGAAGAAAAACTGTTTTTT.

The chain carries TRBV6-4 and TRBJ1-2, with D tentatively TRBD1 (5 bases). CDR3 size: 14 residues. CDR1 is MRHNA, CDR2 SNTAGT, per germline. The V and J ends lost 3 bases and 4 bases respectively, with 12 bases between them. DNA of the CDR3: TGTGCCAGCAGTGAGGGGCAGGGAGGCTATGGCTACACCTTC. Its protein product is CASSEGQGGYGYTF.

The CDR3 region is CSVDQAGFQETQYF. For the CDR3, the DNA is TGCAGCGTTGATCAAGCGGGCTTTCAAGAGACCCAGTACTTC. J is TRBJ2-5 and V is TRBV29-1, with D tentatively TRBD2 (6 bases). There are 14 residues in the CDR3. The V end was cut by 3 bases, the J end by 2 bases, with 13 bases between. Germline V lookup: CDR1 SQVTM, CDR2 ANQGSEA. Full variable domain (remainder filled in from reference TRBV29-1 and TRBJ2-5): SAVISQKPSRDICQRGTSLTIQCQVDSQVTMMFWYRQQPGQSLTLIATANQGSEATYESGFVIDKFPISRPNLTFSTLTVSNMSPEDSSIYLCSVDQAGFQETQYFGPGTRLLVL.

This clone has a count of ten or more. The chain employs TRBV27 and TRBJ1-1, with 9 bases lining up with TRBD1. The CDR3 runs to 14 residues. Per the germline V gene, CDR1 is MNHEY and CDR2 is SMNVEV (reference sequence). Unmatched junction bases numbered 3, after V lost 6 bases and J lost 1 base. CDR3 sequence: CASSRDRANTEAFF. Here the CDR3 DNA reads TGTGCCAGCAGCAGGGACAGGGCGAACACTGAAGCTTTCTTT.

This clone has a handful of counts. The chain has TRBV5-8 and TRBJ1-4; 9 bases fit TRBD1. Germline V gives CDR1 SGHTS, CDR2 YDEGEE. With 0 bases clipped from V and 6 bases from J, the junction kept 3 bases outside the gene matches. This CDR3 contains 15 residues. The CDR3 is CASSLGDRDYEKLFF. The CDR3 DNA reads TGTGCCAGCAGCTTGGGGGACAGGGATTATGAAAAACTGTTTTTT.

This chain links TRBV6-5 with TRBJ1-2; 7 positions agree with TRBD1. Germline V lookup: CDR1 MNHEY, CDR2 SVGAGI. The CDR3 contains 15 residues. With V trimmed by 6 bases and J by 6 bases, 13 bases remained unmatched. The chain's CDR3 is CASSRDRDFYHGYTF. The CDR3 bases are TGTGCCAGCAGCCGAGACAGGGACTTTTACCATGGCTACACCTTC.

The chain combines TRBV2 with TRBJ2-5; the D is unclear. Trimming pared 4 bases from V and 11 bases from J, leaving 11 bases between. The germline CDR1 and CDR2 sequences are SNHLY and FYNNEI. The CDR3 extends over 11 amino acids. CDR3 bases: TGTGCCAGCAGTGGAATAGCTCATCAGTACTTC. Translated, it gives CASSGIAHQYF.

The CDR3 reads CASSPGHLSNQPQHF. CDR3 coding DNA: TGTGCCAGCTCACCGGGACATCTCAGCAATCAGCCCCAGCATTTT. The chain recombines TRBV18 with TRBJ1-5, with D possibly TRBD1 on 6 matching bases. The germline V gene has CDR1 KGHSH and CDR2 LQKENI. This CDR3 comprises 15 residues. Trimming pared 3 bases from V and 1 base from J, leaving 10 bases between.

This rearrangement joins TRBV19 to TRBJ2-7, with D perhaps matching TRBD2 (6 bases). The CDR3 consists of 13 residues. Per germline, CDR1 LNHDA and CDR2 SQIVND (reference sequence). V was trimmed by 6 bases and J by 0 bases, leaving 9 bases between them. The CDR3 coding sequence is TGTGCCAGTAGGATGGGGGGCTCCTACGAGCAGTACTTC. Encoded protein: CASRMGGSYEQYF.